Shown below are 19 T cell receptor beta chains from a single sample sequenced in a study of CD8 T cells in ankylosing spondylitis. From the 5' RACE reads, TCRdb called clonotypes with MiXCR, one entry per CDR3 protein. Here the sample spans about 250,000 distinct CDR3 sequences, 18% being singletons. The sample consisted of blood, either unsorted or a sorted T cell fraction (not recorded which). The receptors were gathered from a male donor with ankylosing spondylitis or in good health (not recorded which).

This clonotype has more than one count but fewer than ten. The CDR3 region is CSASLEREGYNEQFF. The CDR3 coding sequence is TGCAGTGCTAGTCTTGAGCGGGAGGGGTACAATGAGCAGTTCTTC. The chain is built from TRBV20-1 and TRBJ2-1, with TRBD2 identical over 10 bases. Germline loops: CDR1 DFQATT, CDR2 SNEGSKA (reference sequence). The CDR3 runs 15 residues. Germline trimming cut 3 bases from V and 4 bases from J; bases unmatched to any gene: 6.

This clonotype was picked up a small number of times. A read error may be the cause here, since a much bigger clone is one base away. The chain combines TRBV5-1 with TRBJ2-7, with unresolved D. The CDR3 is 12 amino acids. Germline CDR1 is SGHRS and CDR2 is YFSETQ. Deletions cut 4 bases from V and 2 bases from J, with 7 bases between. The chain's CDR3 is CASSVNPYEQYF. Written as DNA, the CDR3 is TGCGCCAGCAGCGTCAACCCCTACGAGCAGTACTTC.

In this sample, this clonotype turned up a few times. The CDR3 DNA follows: TGTGCCAGCAGCCAAGAAGGCGGGCAGTACTACGAGCAGTACTTC. Translated: CASSQEGGQYYEQYF. The rearrangement links TRBV4-2 to TRBJ2-7, with TRBD2 as a possible D gene (5 bases). Germline assignment: CDR1 LGHNA and CDR2 YNFKEQ. V gave up 0 bases and J gave up 3 bases, with 12 bases separating them. This CDR3 is built from 15 residues.

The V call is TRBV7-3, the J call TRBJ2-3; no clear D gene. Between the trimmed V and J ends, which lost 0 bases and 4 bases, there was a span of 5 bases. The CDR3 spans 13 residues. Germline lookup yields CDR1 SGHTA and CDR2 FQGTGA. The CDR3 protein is CASSLTVPDTQYF. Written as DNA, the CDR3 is TGTGCCAGCAGCTTAACGGTCCCAGATACGCAGTATTTT.

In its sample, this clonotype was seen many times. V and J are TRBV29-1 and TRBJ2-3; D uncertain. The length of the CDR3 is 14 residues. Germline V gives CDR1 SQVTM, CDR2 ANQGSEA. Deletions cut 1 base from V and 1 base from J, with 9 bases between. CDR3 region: CSVEGRGGTDTQYF. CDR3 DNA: TGCAGCGTTGAAGGCCGTGGGGGCACAGATACGCAGTATTTT.

The CDR3 sequence: CASKGLPGELFF. CDR3 nucleotide sequence: TGTGCCAGTAAGGGGCTACCCGGGGAGCTGTTTTTT. The chain employs TRBV19 and TRBJ2-2, with D tentatively TRBD1 (5 bases). V was clipped by 7 bases and J by 6 bases, with 9 bases between them. The CDR3 contains 12 residues. Looked up from germline, CDR1 is LNHDA and CDR2 is SQIVND (reference sequence).

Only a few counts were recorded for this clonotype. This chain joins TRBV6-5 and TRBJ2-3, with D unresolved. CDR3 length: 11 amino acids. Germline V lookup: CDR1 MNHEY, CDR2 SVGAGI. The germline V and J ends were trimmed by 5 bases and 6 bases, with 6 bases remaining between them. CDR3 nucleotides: TGTGCCAGCAGTGCGTGGGATACGCAGTATTTT. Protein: CASSAWDTQYF.

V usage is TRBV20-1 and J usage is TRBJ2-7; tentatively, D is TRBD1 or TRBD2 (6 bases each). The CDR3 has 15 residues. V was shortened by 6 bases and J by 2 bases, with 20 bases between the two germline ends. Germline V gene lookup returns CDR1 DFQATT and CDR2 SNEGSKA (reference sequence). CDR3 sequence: CSAQKGGLLTYEQYF. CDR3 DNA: TGCAGTGCCCAAAAGGGGGGTTTATTGACCTACGAGCAGTACTTC.

The CDR3 protein is CASSLYPRTGSSGEQFF. The CDR3 DNA follows: TGCGCCAGCAGCCTATACCCCAGGACAGGGTCCTCGGGTGAGCAGTTCTTC. The chain employs TRBV5-1 and TRBJ2-1; 8 positions agree with TRBD1. The CDR3 totals 17 residues. V was clipped by 4 bases and J by 9 bases; unmatched bases: 18. The germline V gene has CDR1 SGHRS and CDR2 YFSETQ.

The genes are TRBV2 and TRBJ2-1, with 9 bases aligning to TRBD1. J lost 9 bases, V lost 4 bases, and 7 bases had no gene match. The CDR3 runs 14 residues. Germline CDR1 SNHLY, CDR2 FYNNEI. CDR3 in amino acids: CASSGTGEEGEQFF. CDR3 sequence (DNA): TGTGCCAGCAGTGGGACAGGGGAGGAGGGTGAGCAGTTCTTC.

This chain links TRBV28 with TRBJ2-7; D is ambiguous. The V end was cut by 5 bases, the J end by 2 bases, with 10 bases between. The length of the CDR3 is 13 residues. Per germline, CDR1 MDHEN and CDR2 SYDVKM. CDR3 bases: TGTGCCAGCAGTCCCGGTTGGCCCTACGAGCAGTACTTC. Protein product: CASSPGWPYEQYF.

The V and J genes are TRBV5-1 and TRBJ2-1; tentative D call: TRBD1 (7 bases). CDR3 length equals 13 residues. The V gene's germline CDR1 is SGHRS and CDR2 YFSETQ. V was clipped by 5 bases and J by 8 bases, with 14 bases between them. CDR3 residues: CASRGTASDEQFF. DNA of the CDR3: TGCGCCAGCAGGGGGACAGCTAGCGATGAGCAGTTCTTC.

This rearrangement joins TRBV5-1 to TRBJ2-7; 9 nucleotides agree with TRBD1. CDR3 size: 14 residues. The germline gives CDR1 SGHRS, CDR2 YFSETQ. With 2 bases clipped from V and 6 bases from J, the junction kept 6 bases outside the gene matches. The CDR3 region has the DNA TGCGCCAGCAGCTTTGGACAGGGGACGGGCGAGCAGTACTTC. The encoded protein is CASSFGQGTGEQYF.

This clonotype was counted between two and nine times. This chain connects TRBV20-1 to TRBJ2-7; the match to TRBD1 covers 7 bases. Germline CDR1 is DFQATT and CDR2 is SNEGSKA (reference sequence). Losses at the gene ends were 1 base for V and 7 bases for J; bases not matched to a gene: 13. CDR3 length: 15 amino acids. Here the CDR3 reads CSARALLTGSREQYF. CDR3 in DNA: TGCAGTGCTAGAGCCCTCCTGACAGGGTCAAGGGAGCAGTACTTC.

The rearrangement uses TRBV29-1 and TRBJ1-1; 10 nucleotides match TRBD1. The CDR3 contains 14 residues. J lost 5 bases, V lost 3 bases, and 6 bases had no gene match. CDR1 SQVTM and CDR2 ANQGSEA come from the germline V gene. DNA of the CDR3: TGCAGCGTTGACCCGACAGGGGGCTTTACTGAAGCTTTCTTT. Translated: CSVDPTGGFTEAFF. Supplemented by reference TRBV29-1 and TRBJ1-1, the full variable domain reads SAVISQKPSRDICQRGTSLTIQCQVDSQVTMMFWYRQQPGQSLTLIATANQGSEATYESGFVIDKFPISRPNLTFSTLTVSNMSPEDSSIYLCSVDPTGGFTEAFFGQGTRLTVV.

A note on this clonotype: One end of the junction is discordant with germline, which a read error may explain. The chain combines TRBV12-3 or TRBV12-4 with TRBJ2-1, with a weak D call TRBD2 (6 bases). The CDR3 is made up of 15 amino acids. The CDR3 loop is CASSLAASAYNDQFF. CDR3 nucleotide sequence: TGTGCCAGCAGTTTAGCGGCTAGCGCCTACAATGATCAGTTCTTC.

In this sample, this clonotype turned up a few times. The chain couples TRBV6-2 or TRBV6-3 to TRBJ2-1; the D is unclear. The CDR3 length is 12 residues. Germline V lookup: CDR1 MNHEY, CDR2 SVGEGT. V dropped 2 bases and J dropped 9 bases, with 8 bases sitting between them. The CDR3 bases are TGTGCCAGCAGTTACACCCTAGGTGAGCAGTTCTTC. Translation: CASSYTLGEQFF.

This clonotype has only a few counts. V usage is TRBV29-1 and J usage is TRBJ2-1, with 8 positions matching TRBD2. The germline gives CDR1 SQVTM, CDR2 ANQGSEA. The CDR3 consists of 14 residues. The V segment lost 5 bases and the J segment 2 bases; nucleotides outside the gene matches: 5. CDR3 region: CSVPTSGPYNEQFF. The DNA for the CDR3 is TGCAGCGTTCCAACTAGCGGACCCTACAATGAGCAGTTCTTC.

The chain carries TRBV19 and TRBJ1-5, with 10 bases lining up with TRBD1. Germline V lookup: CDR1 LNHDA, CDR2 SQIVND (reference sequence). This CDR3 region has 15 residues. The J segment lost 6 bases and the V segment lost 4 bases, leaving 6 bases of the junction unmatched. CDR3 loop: CASSKNGQGVQPQHF. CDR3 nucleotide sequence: TGTGCCAGTAGTAAGAACGGACAGGGGGTTCAGCCCCAGCATTTT.